This passage covers 21 T cell receptor beta chains from one sample sequenced in a study of CD8+CD57+ T cells in acquired aplastic anemia (dated by TCRdb to 2017 to 2018). The sequencer was an Illumina HiSeq 2000. Profiling of TCR beta VDJ combinations and CDR3 sequences used genomic DNA as the template. The public reads were run again by TCRdb, first through fastp at Q25 and then through MiXCR, and only productive beta chains were kept. Rows matching on CDR3 protein sequence are summarized as one entry with the most common DNA and genes. Counted in this sample were 260,000 or so distinct CDR3 sequences; approximately 82% of them appeared once. Roughly two fifths of the sample comes from the top ten. Patients chosen for sequencing had shown expansion of CD8+CD57+ cells by flow cytometry. The sequenced sample was sorted CD4+, CD8+, or CD8+CD57+ T cells (not recorded which) from PBMCs. All receptors derive from a human donor with aplastic anemia.

This clonotype was recorded only once. Relative to the germline gene, one junction end is altered; a read error may explain this. The chain recombines TRBV15 with TRBJ2-1, with D uncertain. Germline V gene sequence: CDR1 LNHNV, CDR2 YYDKDF (reference sequence). The CDR3 contains 13 residues. CDR3: CASSKGRNHEPFF. The CDR3 bases are TGTGCCAGCAGTAAAGGCAGGAACCATGAGCCGTTCTTC.

For this clonotype: The germline gene is not matched at one end of the junction; a read error may be the cause. The chain couples TRBV7-9 to TRBJ1-5; the D is unclear. CDR1 is SEHNR, CDR2 FQNEAQ, per germline (reference sequence). The CDR3 is 14 amino acids. The CDR3 sequence: CASSASHSHQPQHF. The DNA of the CDR3 is TGTGCCAGCAGTGCGTCGCATAGCCATCAGCCCCAGCATTTT. Variable domain in full (rest from reference TRBV7-9 and TRBJ1-5): DTGVSQNPRHKITKRGQNVTFRCDPISEHNRLYWYRQTLGQGPEFLTYFQNEAQLEKSRLLSDRFSAERPKGSFSTLEIQRTEQGDSAMYLCASSASHSHQPQHFGDGTRLSIL.

The genes are TRBV7-3 and TRBJ2-7; possible D gene TRBD1, 6 bases. The CDR3 sequence is 12 residues long. V was pared by 8 bases and J by 5 bases, with 13 bases between. CDR1 is SGHTA and CDR2 is FQGTGA in the germline V gene. This CDR3 is CASSRQANEQYV. CDR3 DNA: TGTGCCAGCTCAAGACAGGCCAACGAGCAGTACGTC.

To note about this clonotype: Lacking the conserved final phenylalanine or tryptophan, this CDR3 likely reflects a read error. Because the CDR3's place on the DNA is in doubt, the DNA is left out and the CDR3 is given as listed by TCRdb. The chain employs TRBV7-9 and TRBJ2-3; the table's D call, TRBD1, was not checked against the DNA. CDR1 is SEHNR and CDR2 is FQNEAQ in the germline V gene (reference sequence). The CDR3 sequence runs 13 residues, both termini included. The CDR3 spells CASRLVPREPLFV.

To note about this clonotype: At one of its ends the junction is not consistent with the germline gene, which may arise from a read error. This chain joins TRBV7-8 and TRBJ2-3; the match to TRBD2 covers 7 bases. The CDR3 has 14 amino acids. The germline V gene encodes CDR1 SGHVS and CDR2 FQNEAQ. The CDR3 coding sequence is TGTGCCAACAGCTTTGCGGGAGACGCCACAGCGCAGTGTTTT. Translated: CANSFAGDATAQCF.

On this clonotype itself: The junction does not match germline at one end; this may be a read error. The chain couples TRBV2 to TRBJ2-3, with D perhaps given as TRBD1 or TRBD2 (6 bases each). This CDR3 contains 13 residues. Per germline, CDR1 SNHLY and CDR2 FYNNEI. The CDR3 sequence: CSSVEGGTDTQYF. CDR3 nucleotides: TGCAGCAGCGTGGAGGGGGGCACAGATACGCAGTATTTT.

The chain couples TRBV6-5 to TRBJ1-2; 7 bases agree with TRBD1. Germline loops: CDR1 MNHEY, CDR2 SVGAGI. V was clipped by 7 bases and J by 5 bases; unmatched bases: 19. The length of the CDR3 is 17 residues. CDR3 in amino acids: CASKFTGEDYEQYGYTF. The CDR3 DNA follows: TGTGCCAGCAAGTTCACAGGGGAGGACTACGAGCAGTATGGCTACACCTTC.

The chain is built from TRBV7-8 and TRBJ2-3; possible D gene TRBD2, 5 bases. The CDR3 has 13 residues. Germline assignment: CDR1 SGHVS and CDR2 FQNEAQ. V lost 3 bases, J lost 11 bases, and 15 bases lay in between. Here the CDR3 DNA reads TGTGCCAGCAGCTTTACTCCGCTCGGGGAGCAGTATTTT. This codes for CASSFTPLGEQYF.

The chain employs TRBV7-2 and TRBJ2-3, with TRBD1 matching over 8 bases. V lost 3 bases to trimming and J lost 15 bases; unmatched junction nucleotides: 17. The CDR3 covers 15 residues. The V gene's germline CDR1 is SGHTA and CDR2 FQGNSA. CDR3 coding DNA: TGTGCCAGCAGCTTGGCAGGGGGCGCCGACTATAGCTACTATTTT. Translated: CASSLAGGADYSYYF.

On this clonotype itself: An end of the junction does not agree with germline; a read error may underlie this. The chain links TRBV28 to TRBJ1-3; D is unresolved. The CDR3 extends over 14 amino acids. Germline V gene data show CDR1 as MDHEN and CDR2 as SYDVKM. The CDR3: CARSPHISGNTIYF. CDR3 nucleotide sequence: TGTGCCCGCAGTCCACATATCTCTGGAAACACTATATATTTT. The whole variable domain, remainder taken from reference TRBV28 and TRBJ1-3, is DVKVTQSSRYLVKRTGEKVFLECVQDMDHENMFWYRQDPGLGLRLIYFSYDVKMKEKGDIPEGYSVSREKKERFSLILESASTNQTSMYLCARSPHISGNTIYFGEGSWLTVV.

The rearrangement links TRBV6-4 to TRBJ2-5; weak D call: TRBD2 (6 bases). V was shortened by 5 bases and J by 4 bases, with 8 bases between the two germline ends. Germline V gene sequence: CDR1 MRHNA, CDR2 SNTAGT. This CDR3 spans 12 amino acids. CDR3: CASSWRGETQYF. In DNA form, the CDR3 reads TGTGCCAGCAGTTGGAGGGGAGAGACCCAGTACTTC.

The chain carries TRBV7-9 and TRBJ2-7, with D perhaps being TRBD1 or TRBD2 (5 bases each). This CDR3 is 18 amino acids long. Per the germline V gene, CDR1 is SEHNR and CDR2 is FQNEAQ (reference sequence). V shed 3 bases and J shed 4 bases, with 25 bases lying between them. The CDR3, as DNA: TGTGCCAGCAGCTTTCATCGAGACGGGGCGGGCGATGAGTACGAGCAGTACGTC. Amino acid sequence: CASSFHRDGAGDEYEQYV.

On this clonotype itself: This CDR3 fails to terminate in the conserved phenylalanine or tryptophan, so it likely reflects a read error. The DNA is left out, because the CDR3 cannot be placed on it with certainty; the CDR3 is given as TCRdb lists it. The chain carries TRBV2 and TRBJ2-5; the table's D call of TRBD1 was not tested on the DNA. The CDR3 is 14 residues long, ends included. Germline V gives CDR1 SNHLY, CDR2 FYNNEI. The CDR3 sequence: CASGGGSTHTPYYG.

About this clonotype: At one boundary the junction diverges from the germline segment, which might be a read error. V is TRBV7-9 and J is TRBJ2-3, with D perhaps TRBD1 or TRBD2 (5 bases each). Looked up from germline, CDR1 is SEHNR and CDR2 is FQNEAQ (reference sequence). This CDR3 is 11 amino acids long. Here the CDR3 reads CGNGATDTQYF. CDR3 in DNA: TGCGGGAACGGGGCCACAGATACGCAGTATTTT. Combining the CDR3 with reference TRBV7-9 and TRBJ2-3 gives the whole variable domain DTGVSQNPRHKITKRGQNVTFRCDPISEHNRLYWYRQTLGQGPEFLTYFQNEAQLEKSRLLSDRFSAERPKGSFSTLEIQRTEQGDSAMYLCGNGATDTQYFGPGTRLTVL.

The table lists this clonotype with a few counts. The junction and the germline gene differ at one end; a read error may be behind it. V is TRBV19 and J is TRBJ1-5, with a weak D call TRBD1 (5 bases). The CDR3 spans 15 residues. Per germline, CDR1 LNHDA and CDR2 SQIVND (reference sequence). The CDR3 nucleotides read TGTGCCAGTATGCCCAGGGAGCCCTACAATGAGCCCCAGCATTTT. The encoded protein is CASMPREPYNEPQHF.

This chain uses TRBV6-1 with TRBJ1-1; D may be TRBD1 (6 bases). The CDR3 extends over 13 amino acids. Trimming left V 7 bases short and J 5 bases short, with 14 bases between. Germline CDR1 is MNHNS and CDR2 is SASEGT. CDR3 protein: CASTTGRWTEAFF. The CDR3 DNA is TGTGCCAGCACCACAGGGAGGTGGACTGAAGCTTTCTTT.

The genes are TRBV19 and TRBJ1-1; D is unclear. V lost 1 base and J 5 bases, leaving 5 bases between the germline ends. The CDR3 contains 12 residues. Per germline, CDR1 LNHDA and CDR2 SQIVND (reference sequence). CDR3 residues: CASSIGVTEAFF. The CDR3 region has the DNA TGTGCCAGTAGTATAGGGGTGACTGAAGCTTTCTTT.

This chain connects TRBV5-6 to TRBJ1-1; D is unresolved. There are 15 residues in the CDR3. Germline lookup yields CDR1 SGHDT and CDR2 YYEEEE. V lost 4 bases and J lost 1, with 14 bases in between. CDR3 DNA sequence: TGTGCCAGCAGCCCCGTTGTCGCAGGGAACACTGAAGCTTTCTTT. It encodes CASSPVVAGNTEAFF.

Remarks on this clonotype: An end of the junction does not agree with germline; a read error may underlie this. The rearrangement joins TRBV11-3 to TRBJ2-3; D gene uncertain. This CDR3 is 14 amino acids long. Germline CDR1 SGHNT, CDR2 YENEEA. Here the CDR3 reads CASSLDLTANTQAF. The CDR3 DNA reads as TGTGCCAGCAGCTTAGATCTAACTGCCAACACTCAAGCTTTT.

The table lists this clonotype with many counts. The genes are TRBV29-1 and TRBJ2-1; either TRBD1 or TRBD2 may supply D (6 bases each). In germline, CDR1 is SQVTM, CDR2 ANQGSEA. This CDR3 comprises 14 residues. V shed 3 bases and J shed 7 bases, with 16 bases lying between them. The CDR3 bases are TGCAGCGTTGAGAACTTGGGGGGCCTAAATGAGCAGTTCTTC. Protein: CSVENLGGLNEQFF.

With regard to this clonotype: The missing conserved phenylalanine or tryptophan at the end of this CDR3 makes a read error likely. The rearrangement joins TRBV2 to TRBJ1-1; no reliable D call. V was trimmed by 4 bases and J by 0 bases, leaving 9 bases between them. The CDR3 has 14 amino acids. Germline V lookup: CDR1 SNHLY, CDR2 FYNNEI. As DNA, the CDR3 is TGTGCCAGCAGTGGGGTGGGAATGAACACTGAAGCTTTCCTT. Protein product: CASSGVGMNTEAFL.